This T cell receptor beta chain was profiled in a study of cytomegalovirus exposure and HLA in healthy donors (dated by TCRdb to about 2017). About the full investigation: An earlier analysis of 587 of the donors reported approximately 300 Gb of sequence data and around 120 million unique TCR beta sequences obtained from 180 million or so T cells. Around 300 gigabases of sequencing data and approximately 93 million unique TCR sequences were included in an early release covering roughly 600 HLA-typed donors. Of the 300 to 450 genotyped donors, approximately 83% fell in the genetic ancestry cluster associated with self-reported Caucasian donors. The study aimed to test whether cataloging public T cell receptors could reveal signatures of past pathogen exposure. The study used immunosequencing to profile the T cell repertoires of about 670 subjects and linked those repertoires to cytomegalovirus serostatus. Along with the approximately 700-subject first cohort, a separate validation cohort of about 110 different subjects was used. To predict cytomegalovirus infection status, the study combined high-throughput TCR immunosequencing, statistical association of individual TCRs with disease status, and machine learning. A later analysis re-analyzed previously published TCR beta repertoires from 650 to 800 donors and added high-resolution HLA genotyping to study TCR occurrence patterns. The later analysis used no new phenotypic data to find candidate immune exposures, relying instead on TCR beta sequences and their occurrence across donors. To decide whether each TCR beta V gene segment behaved as functional or pseudogenic, an earlier analysis of approximately 600 of the donors relied on high-throughput TCR beta sequencing. Alongside the repertoire data, information on donor age, sex, ethnicity and CMV serostatus was compiled. Genome-wide SNP genotypes for about 65% of the roughly 670 donors were used in a later genetic analysis, which treated that subset as a discovery cohort. Every repertoire in the discovery cohort had been generated on one and the same sequencing platform. Class I and class II HLA loci were covered by the typing at four-digit resolution. The number of donors typed differed by locus, with about 629-640 for A, B, C, DRB1 and DQB1, over 500 for DQA1, under 610 for DPA1, and some 450 for DPB1. A few DR-DQ haplotypes were treated as single units for association and clustering because of strong linkage in the cohort. On average, 235,054 unique TCR beta nucleotide sequences were sequenced per donor among fewer than 500 genotyped donors of the cohort, with around 19% of those sequences being non-productive.

Turning to this clone: Its antigen specificity is not known. One end of the junction varies from germline; a read error may be responsible.

Study-level results and caveats: The study gave a list of around 170 TCR beta chains associated with cytomegalovirus. A later analysis reported that several top co-occurrence clusters appeared linked to parvovirus B19, influenza, CMV and Epstein-Barr virus. In vitro tests confirmed that three of the cytomegalovirus-associated TCR beta chains recognize cytomegalovirus antigens. A further reported finding was that TCR beta sequences accurately predicted the HLA-A and HLA-B alleles for most subjects in the first cohort. CMV serostatus was the only immune exposure information available for the cohort. Because counts were too low, seventeen rarely observed V segments, including chromosome 9 orphons, were excluded from the earlier analysis of a few hundred of the donors. In an earlier analysis of around 600 of the donors, most TCR beta V segments appeared in productive rearrangements about 90% or about 30% of the time, broadly matching IMGT annotations. A later genetic analysis reported fewer N-insertions in productive TCRs among donors in an Asian-associated ancestry cluster than the roughly 720-donor mean. V-gene and J-gene trimming of TCR beta chains was associated with a missense DCLRE1C variant in a later genetic analysis, and the association was replicated in an independent cohort. Cytomegalovirus status was reported to be diagnosed by the classifier with high specificity and sensitivity in both the original and validation cohorts. Most CMV-associated TCR beta chains appeared to be HLA-restricted in a later analysis, and the HLA associations seemed to be driven largely by CMV exposure. Most TCR sequences were seen in very few donors, while some public TCRs were found in many individuals. A later analysis found that HLA-associated TCR beta chains were more clonally expanded and had lower generation probabilities than equally common non-associated chains. Strong co-occurrence of HLA alleles, especially DR and DQ, made assigning TCR associations to individual alleles difficult. Only TCR beta chains were sequenced in this cohort, and the absence of alpha or paired-chain data limited detectable features. At a false discovery rate of 0.05, a later analysis linked under 20,000 TCR beta sequences to specific HLA alleles. The authors suggested that the approach could potentially be extended to other disease states and immunological phenotypes. Some IMGT-functional V segments, including TRBV6-2 and TRBV6-3, could not be distinguished by the 87-base-pair reads and were therefore excluded. Because some donors lacked HLA typing at each locus, the association tests relied only on the typed subset. According to a later analysis, TCR association rates differed among HLA loci, with DRB1 alleles showing the most associated TCRs and HLA-C alleles showing the fewest. The sequencing pipeline was judged likely to have produced a cluster of highly shared sequence variants as a technical artifact. Linkage disequilibrium might explain the correlated functional status among segregating V segments, but an unknown experimental factor could not be ruled out. Presence/absence analyses assumed roughly uniform sequencing depth across donors, an assumption that may not hold.

Receptors were amplified or captured by the immunoSEQ multiplex PCR assay. The multiplex PCR relied on a mix of 60 forward primers for TCR Vbeta segments and 13 reverse primers for TCR Jbeta segments. Amplification of the CDR3 region of rearranged TCR beta genes was performed with a multiplex PCR assay on genomic DNA. Amplified TCR beta libraries were sequenced as 87-base-pair reads on the Illumina HiSeq System. The original methods were these. In a later analysis, tens of millions of unique TCR beta chains were counted across the approximately 640 repertoires, and roughly 10 million of these chains were shared by at least two donors. To remove PCR and sequencing errors, raw reads were error-corrected and collapsed into unique sequences using a nearest-neighbor algorithm that merged closely related sequences. V, D and J gene segments were assigned by aligning CDR3 sequences to IMGT reference sequences. For a sequence to be retained, at least a six-nucleotide match to both a V gene segment and a J gene segment was required. A rearrangement was called productive if the CDR3 had no stop codons and remained in frame with V and J, and every other rearrangement was called non-productive. Following IMGT convention, CDR3 was defined as the stretch from the second conserved V-encoded cysteine to the conserved J-encoded phenylalanine. Sequences without an unambiguous match to a single V gene segment were excluded from the earlier analysis of a few hundred of the donors. An earlier analysis of several hundred of the donors called V segments functional above 56.7% productive rearrangements and segregating when the between-donor standard deviation exceeded 5%. A statistical classification framework was built to diagnose cytomegalovirus status from the catalog of TCR beta chain sequences. In a later analysis, TCR nucleotide sequences were compared against IMGT/GENE-DB human TR gene sequences so that V and J genes could be assigned. In a later analysis, CDR3 sequences and most-parsimonious VDJ recombination scenarios were assigned using the TCRdist pipeline. A later analysis defined each TCR beta chain by its CDR3 amino acid sequence plus V-gene family, and excluded reads lacking a unique V-gene family. As a way to deal with suspected cross-contamination and a sequencing artifact, a later analysis dropped roughly 600 nucleotide sequences that were highly shared and had low generation probability. In a later analysis, a clonal expansion index was calculated for each public chain from normalized within-repertoire ranks of inferred template counts. In a later analysis, generation probabilities were computed with a VDJ recombination model fitted to out-of-frame rearrangements, and the resulting probabilities were checked against IGoR. Hypergeometric tests were used in a later analysis to score TCR-TCR, TCR-HLA and TCR-CMV co-occurrence, with a repertoire-size bias correction applied to the TCR pairs. To estimate false discovery rates, a later analysis permuted the HLA or CMV assignments 20 times. In a later analysis, co-occurring TCRs were grouped using DBSCAN, with TCRdist sequence similarity added in when clustering inside HLA-allele-positive subsets. For co-occurrence clustering, repertoires with fewer than 30,000 or more than 120,000 public chains were excluded, along with roughly 5 repertoires with anomalous nucleotide sharing. Drawn from immuneACCESS, this table holds only the in-frame rearrangements with V and J called that TCRdb kept. Clones are partly lost; checked studies trace under half to an unresolved V gene and leave the rest unexplained. Clonal size and the V and J genes are those of that table, whereas D and trimming came from the DNA. The sample data list 75,000 to 100,000 clones, and 60% to 75% of these were observed just once. The ten largest clones represent roughly 3.2% of the sample.

In total, just over 650 healthy bone marrow donors made up the cohort. Cohort members were all nominally healthy when sampled, although unrecorded immune exposures were likely present. The donor was CMV seronegative and was included in the group of a few hundred seronegative cohort members. Every donor gave a peripheral blood sample, and the peripheral blood mononuclear cells from that sample were used for TCR beta sequencing. The Qiagen DNeasy Blood Extraction Kit was used to extract genomic DNA from the blood cell samples. Inclusive of the bounding cysteine and phenylalanine, the CDR3 is 14 residues long. The retained sequence is limited to the CDR3, 42 bases, with the frame set at the first base. In the germline V gene (reference sequence), CDR1 corresponds to SEHNR and CDR2 to FQNEAQ.

The TCR was taken from a man between 60 and 70 years old in good health and CMV-seronegative. Sequencing used PBMCs. The rearrangement joined TRBV7-9 to TRBJ2-7; 7 central nucleotides agree with TRBD1. The CDR3 region has the sequence CASSTRDSYYEQYF. The sequence in DNA is TGCGCCAGCAGCACCCGGGACAGTTACTACGAGCAGTACTTC.